This TCR beta chain came from a study of identical twins. Study-wide results and caveats: The models systematically underestimated how much out-of-frame TCR alpha was shared in monozygotic twins.

Per the germline V gene, CDR1 is MGHDK and CDR2 is SYGVNS. The V and J ends lost 2 bases and 14 bases respectively, with 10 bases between them. The CDR3 loop spans 12 amino acids. About this clonotype: Its antigen remains unidentified.

TCRdb reprocessed the 5' RACE reads with MiXCR, giving one entry per CDR3 protein. The sample holds 230,000 or so distinct CDR3 sequences, about 8.3% seen once. The same data also contributed to another study, on yellow fever vaccine responses in identical twins. From that study: Twins' vaccine T cell responses reportedly seemed partly convergent and partly personalized.

This clonotype was obtained from a woman younger than 30 in good health. V is TRBV25-1 and J is TRBJ1-6; D gene uncertain. Sequenced material: CD8+ T cells sorted from blood. CDR3 region: CASSEVSWALHF. CDR3 DNA: TGTGCCAGCAGTGAAGTGTCCTGGGCCCTCCACTTT. Full variable domain (missing parts from reference TRBV25-1 and TRBJ1-6): EADIYQTPRYLVIGTGKKITLECSQTMGHDKMYWYQQDPGMELHLIHYSYGVNSTEKGDLSSESTVSRIRTEHFPLTLESARPSHTSQYLCASSEVSWALHFGNGTRLTVT.